The 25 T cell receptor beta chains given below trace back to one sample, sequenced in a study of blood T cell repertoires in COVID-19. Profiling relied on immunoSEQ multiplex PCR, and the TCRdb table lists in-frame clones only, not all of them. The sample yields 210,000 or so clones, under 90% seen once. The sequencing input was peripheral blood. These receptors were taken from a woman at least 80 years old with active or convalescent COVID-19.

V and J are TRBV4-2 and TRBJ1-4, with D perhaps TRBD1 (6 bases). V shed 3 bases and J shed 5 bases, with 16 bases lying between them. The CDR3 has 16 residues. Germline V lookup: CDR1 LGHNA, CDR2 YNFKEQ. The chain's CDR3 is CASSHLPGQQNEKLFF. The CDR3 DNA follows: TGTGCCAGCAGCCACCTACCGGGACAACAAAATGAAAAACTGTTTTTT.

This clone was seen only once. The V call is TRBV12-3 or TRBV12-4, the J call TRBJ1-5, with D possibly being TRBD1 (5 bases). The V end was cut by 2 bases, the J end by 11 bases, with 13 bases between. The CDR3 consists of 13 residues. In DNA form, the CDR3 reads TGTGCCAGCAGTTTATTCCAGGGTAATACCCAGCATTTT. Its translation is CASSLFQGNTQHF.

The genes are TRBV9 and TRBJ2-7; D perhaps matches TRBD2 (5 bases). The germline CDR1 and CDR2 sequences are SGDLS and YYNGEE. Trimming shortened V by 0 bases and J by 10 bases, and 17 bases separated the two germline ends. This CDR3 has 14 amino acids. Written as DNA, the CDR3 is TGTGCCAGCAGCGTAGATTTGGGAGACCCCGTTCAGTACTTC. It is translated as CASSVDLGDPVQYF. Full variable domain (outside the CDR3, taken from reference TRBV9 and TRBJ2-7): DSGVTQTPKHLITATGQRVTLRCSPRSGDLSVYWYQQSLDQGLQFLIQYYNGEERAKGNILERFSAQQFPDLHSELNLSSLELGDSALYFCASSVDLGDPVQYFGPGTRLTVT.

The chain links TRBV7-3 to TRBJ2-2, with 10 bases fitting TRBD1. CDR3 length equals 14 residues. Losses at the gene ends were 5 bases for V and 6 bases for J; bases not matched to a gene: 3. The germline V gene has CDR1 SGHTA and CDR2 FQGTGA. Here the CDR3 reads CASSAGTGAGELFF. The DNA of the CDR3 is TGTGCCAGCAGCGCCGGGACAGGGGCCGGGGAGCTGTTTTTT.

The chain carries TRBV28 and TRBJ1-6, with D hard to call. Germline CDR1 reads MDHEN; CDR2 reads SYDVKM. The V gene lost 4 bases and the J gene lost 10 bases, with 14 bases spanning the gap. The CDR3 sequence is 14 residues long. Here the CDR3 DNA reads TGTGCCAGCAGTTATCCCGTTAGCCCGTCACCCCTCCACTTT. This encodes CASSYPVSPSPLHF. Full variable domain (missing parts from reference TRBV28 and TRBJ1-6): DVKVTQSSRYLVKRTGEKVFLECVQDMDHENMFWYRQDPGLGLRLIYFSYDVKMKEKGDIPEGYSVSREKKERFSLILESASTNQTSMYLCASSYPVSPSPLHFGNGTRLTVT.

This sequence joins TRBV4-2 and TRBJ2-5, with D maybe TRBD2 (5 bases). From germline, CDR1 is LGHNA and CDR2 YNFKEQ. Trimming shortened V by 0 bases and J by 7 bases, and 15 bases separated the two germline ends. The CDR3 loop spans 15 amino acids. CDR3 region: CASSQERVTMATQYF. The CDR3 DNA sequence: TGTGCCAGCAGCCAAGAGCGGGTGACCATGGCGACCCAGTACTTC.

There are a few counts of this clone. The rearrangement joins TRBV19 to TRBJ1-5, with TRBD1 identical over 8 bases. J lost 4 bases, V lost 4 bases, and 6 bases had no gene match. Germline assignment: CDR1 LNHDA and CDR2 SQIVND (reference sequence). The CDR3 covers 15 residues. CDR3 in amino acids: CASSRGDRPNQPQHF. CDR3 bases: TGTGCCAGTAGTAGAGGGGACAGGCCTAATCAGCCCCAGCATTTT.

The chain employs TRBV29-1 and TRBJ2-3; TRBD2 might be the D (5 bases). The V and J ends lost 4 bases and 2 bases respectively, with 10 bases between them. CDR1 is SQVTM, CDR2 ANQGSEA, per germline. CDR3 length: 13 residues. CDR3 DNA sequence: TGCAGCGTTGTTGCAGCGGTCACAGATACGCAGTATTTT. Its protein product is CSVVAAVTDTQYF.

The chain joins TRBV27 to TRBJ1-2; D ambiguous. This CDR3 contains 16 residues. V lost 2 bases and J 7 bases, leaving 20 bases between the germline ends. CDR1 and CDR2 (germline): MNHEY, SMNVEV (reference sequence). DNA of the CDR3: TGTGCCAGCAGTTTAATTTTTGCAGAATCAGCAGGTGGCTACACCTTC. It yields the protein CASSLIFAESAGGYTF.

The rearrangement joins TRBV7-2 to TRBJ2-1; no clear D gene. This CDR3 spans 16 amino acids. Germline CDR1 reads SGHTA; CDR2 reads FQGNSA. Trimming removed 0 bases from V and 4 bases from J, with 13 bases in between. The CDR3: CASSLALTTLYNEQFF. The CDR3 coding sequence is TGTGCCAGCAGCTTAGCTCTTACGACACTGTACAATGAGCAGTTCTTC.

The rearrangement links TRBV12-3 or TRBV12-4 to TRBJ2-7; D possibly corresponds to TRBD2 (7 bases). Trimming pared 5 bases from V and 6 bases from J, leaving 14 bases between. The CDR3 runs 13 residues. The CDR3 region is CASSPGGPSEQYF. In nucleotides, the CDR3 is TGTGCCAGCAGTCCCGGGGGGCCCAGCGAGCAGTACTTC.

This chain connects TRBV5-1 to TRBJ2-2, with 12 bases lining up with TRBD1. Germline CDR1 is SGHRS and CDR2 is YFSETQ. V was clipped by 0 bases and J by 6 bases; unmatched bases: 3. The CDR3 loop spans 16 amino acids. This CDR3 reads CASSLGGTGGSGELFF. DNA for the CDR3: TGCGCCAGCAGCTTGGGCGGGACAGGGGGCTCCGGGGAGCTGTTTTTT.

The chain combines TRBV11-2 with TRBJ1-1, with 7 bases identical to TRBD1. After removal of 5 bases from V and 0 bases from J, the junction contained 3 bases not matched to a gene. This CDR3 region has 14 residues. CDR1 is SGHAT, CDR2 FQNNGV, per germline. The chain's CDR3 is CASSRTGVNTEAFF. DNA for the CDR3: TGTGCCAGCAGCAGGACAGGAGTGAACACTGAAGCTTTCTTT.

CDR3 coding DNA: TGTGCCAGCAGGCCGGGACAGGCGATCTCTGGGGCCAACGTCCTGACTTTC. Translated, it gives CASRPGQAISGANVLTF. The J gene is TRBJ2-6, the V gene TRBV2; the match to TRBD1 covers 8 bases. The CDR3 is 17 amino acids. The ends lost 6 bases at V and 0 bases at J; junction bases unmatched: 7. CDR1 SNHLY and CDR2 FYNNEI come from the germline V gene.

CDR3 protein: CASSLVAARGEQYF. The CDR3 bases are TGTGCCAGCAGTTTAGTCGCGGCGCGGGGGGAGCAGTACTTC. V is TRBV27 and J is TRBJ2-7, with 7 bases lining up with TRBD2. With V trimmed by 2 bases and J by 7 bases, 8 bases remained unmatched. Germline assignment: CDR1 MNHEY and CDR2 SMNVEV (reference sequence). This CDR3 contains 14 residues.

The chain recombines TRBV5-1 with TRBJ1-4; TRBD1 matches 9 bases. Germline V gives CDR1 SGHRS, CDR2 YFSETQ. This CDR3 has 16 residues. The J segment lost 3 bases and the V segment lost 4 bases, leaving 7 bases of the junction unmatched. CDR3 sequence reads: CASSPGQGKPNEKLFF. As DNA, the CDR3 is TGCGCCAGCAGCCCGGGACAGGGAAAACCTAATGAAAAACTGTTTTTT.

The chain is built from TRBV18 and TRBJ2-1; 12 nucleotides align to TRBD2. This CDR3 region has 18 residues. Germline CDR1 KGHSH, CDR2 LQKENI. The trim removed 8 bases at V and 1 base at J, leaving 12 bases unmatched. The CDR3 region is CASALYPTSGSSYNEQFF. The CDR3 nucleotides read TGTGCCAGCGCACTGTACCCGACTAGCGGGAGTTCCTACAATGAGCAGTTCTTC.

The chain joins TRBV27 to TRBJ2-3; 10 positions agree with TRBD1. V shed 7 bases and J 4 bases; nucleotides not matched to a gene: 11. The CDR3 extends over 16 amino acids. Germline CDR1 is MNHEY and CDR2 is SMNVEV (reference sequence). The CDR3 bases are TGTGCCAGCACCAGGAACCGGGACAGGGGTGCAGATACGCAGTATTTT. It is translated as CASTRNRDRGADTQYF.

In DNA form, the CDR3 reads TGTGCCAGCTCGAGGGGGCCGGGATCACAAGAGACCCAGTACTTC. It is translated as CASSRGPGSQETQYF. V gene TRBV2 combines with J gene TRBJ2-5; 7 nucleotides agree with TRBD1. The trim removed 8 bases at V and 2 bases at J, leaving 11 bases unmatched. The CDR3 covers 15 residues. Germline CDR1 reads SNHLY; CDR2 reads FYNNEI.

The chain has TRBV7-8 and TRBJ2-7, with 10 bases identical to TRBD2. V was pared by 5 bases and J by 3 bases, with 7 bases of the junction left unmatched. The CDR3 length is 15 residues. CDR1 is SGHVS and CDR2 is FQNEAQ in the germline V gene. The CDR3 spells CASSPYGTSVYEQYF. The CDR3 bases are TGTGCCAGCAGCCCATACGGGACTAGCGTCTACGAGCAGTACTTC.

This clone came up a few times. This chain joins TRBV19 and TRBJ2-2; 11 positions agree with TRBD2. This CDR3 contains 18 residues. The ends lost 10 bases at V and 6 bases at J; junction bases unmatched: 19. Germline CDR1 LNHDA, CDR2 SQIVND (reference sequence). The CDR3 sequence: CATSKLGLAGGLSGELFF. The CDR3 DNA sequence: TGTGCCACCTCCAAGCTGGGTCTAGCGGGGGGACTCTCCGGGGAGCTGTTTTTT. Filled out from reference TRBV19 and TRBJ2-2, the complete variable domain reads DGGITQSPKYLFRKEGQNVTLSCEQNLNHDAMYWYRQDPGQGLRLIYYSQIVNDFQKGDIAEGYSVSREKKESFPLTVTSAQKNPTAFYLCATSKLGLAGGLSGELFFGEGSRLTVL.

The chain couples TRBV5-1 to TRBJ2-7; TRBD1 aligns across 8 bases. Germline assignment: CDR1 SGHRS and CDR2 YFSETQ. Unmatched junction bases numbered 8, after V lost 0 bases and J lost 6 bases. This CDR3 is built from 15 residues. CDR3 coding DNA: TGCGCCAGCAGCTTGGGGGACAGGCCCCGCGGCGAGCAGTACTTC. It translates to CASSLGDRPRGEQYF.

The V and J genes are TRBV5-6 and TRBJ1-5, with 8 bases matching TRBD1. The V segment lost 4 bases and the J segment 0 bases; nucleotides outside the gene matches: 12. The CDR3 is 18 amino acids. The germline V gene encodes CDR1 SGHDT and CDR2 YYEEEE. CDR3 sequence reads: CASSLRGTGLYSNQPQHF. CDR3 nucleotides: TGTGCCAGCAGCCTACGAGGGACAGGATTATATAGCAATCAGCCCCAGCATTTT.

The V gene is TRBV6-2 or TRBV6-3, the J gene TRBJ2-7; 14 bases map to TRBD2. The CDR3 length is 19 residues. Germline V gene lookup returns CDR1 MNHEY and CDR2 SVGEGT. The V gene end was trimmed by 5 bases and the J gene end by 2 bases; junction bases not matched to a gene: 14. This CDR3 is CASSAPAGLAGGTTYEQYF. CDR3 DNA sequence: TGTGCCAGCAGTGCCCCGGCTGGACTAGCGGGAGGAACCACCTACGAGCAGTACTTC.

This clone turned up a few times. The J gene is TRBJ1-2, the V gene TRBV18, with D maybe TRBD1 (5 bases). CDR1 KGHSH and CDR2 LQKENI come from the germline V gene. This CDR3 is 14 amino acids long. V was shortened by 5 bases and J by 2 bases, with 12 bases between the two germline ends. The CDR3 bases are TGTGCCAGCTCATTGGGGCAGTCCAACTATGGCTACACCTTC. It specifies CASSLGQSNYGYTF.